This T cell receptor beta chain was sequenced in a study of cytomegalovirus exposure and HLA in healthy donors. Regarding the study as a whole: Rare TCR sequences predominated, though certain public TCRs were found in many donors.

Remarks on this clone: Antigen specificity is unknown.

The PCR ran on 60 Vbeta and 13 Jbeta primers. Data came from immunoSEQ multiplex PCR; TCRdb stores just in-frame clones and leaves some out. Of about 180,000 clones listed, approximately 79% are singletons. Germline V gives CDR1 MNHEY, CDR2 SMNVEV (reference sequence). CDR3 length equals 12 residues. Trimming removed 3 bases at V and 3 bases at J, with 3 bases between. This rearrangement joins TRBV27 to TRBJ1-5; no definite D call. The specimen sequenced was PBMCs. This TCR came from a woman in her 40s in good health and CMV-seronegative. The CDR3 is CASSFLNQPQHF. Here the CDR3 DNA reads TGTGCCAGCAGTTTCCTCAATCAGCCCCAGCATTTT.